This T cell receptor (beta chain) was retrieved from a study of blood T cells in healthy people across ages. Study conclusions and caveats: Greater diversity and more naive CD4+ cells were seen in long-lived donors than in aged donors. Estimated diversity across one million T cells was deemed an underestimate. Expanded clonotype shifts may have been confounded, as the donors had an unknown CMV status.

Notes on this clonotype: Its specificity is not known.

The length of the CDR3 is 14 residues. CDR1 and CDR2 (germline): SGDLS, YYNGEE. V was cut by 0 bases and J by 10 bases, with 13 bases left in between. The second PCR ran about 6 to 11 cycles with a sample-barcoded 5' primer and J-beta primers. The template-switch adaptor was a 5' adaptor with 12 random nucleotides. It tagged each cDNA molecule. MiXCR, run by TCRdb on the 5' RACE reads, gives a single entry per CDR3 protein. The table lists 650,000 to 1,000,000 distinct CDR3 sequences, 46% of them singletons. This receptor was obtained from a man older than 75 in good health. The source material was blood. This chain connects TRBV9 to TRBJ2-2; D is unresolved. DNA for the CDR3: TGTGCCAGCAGCGTAGGTGTGGGCGCCTCGGAGCTGTTTTTT. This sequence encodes CASSVGVGASELFF.